Presented here are 7 T cell receptor beta chains from one specimen sequenced in a study of blood T cell repertoires in COVID-19. Some clones are missing from TCRdb's copy, which holds only in-frame ones; the method was immunoSEQ multiplex PCR. The data hold under 150,000 clones, with around 85% observed a single time. Sample: peripheral blood. These receptors all come from a woman between 35 and 50 years old with active or convalescent COVID-19.

This rearrangement joins TRBV12-3 or TRBV12-4 to TRBJ2-1; perhaps TRBD2 as D (5 bases). V was trimmed by 6 bases and J by 5 bases, leaving 8 bases between them. The length of the CDR3 is 12 residues. The CDR3 protein is CASRREDNEQFF. CDR3 coding DNA: TGTGCCAGCAGGAGGGAAGACAATGAGCAGTTCTTC.

This clone showed up just once. CDR3 in amino acids: CASGLVYPTSTEAFF. The CDR3 DNA sequence: TGTGCTAGTGGTTTGGTATACCCTACGTCCACTGAAGCTTTCTTT. The chain uses TRBV12-5 and TRBJ1-1; D unclear. V was clipped by 0 bases and J by 4 bases, with 12 bases between them. Germline CDR1 reads LGHNT; CDR2 reads FRNRAP. CDR3 size: 15 residues.

This clone was observed many times. This rearrangement joins TRBV5-4 to TRBJ1-2; D is undetermined. Germline-derived CDR1 and CDR2 are SGHNT and YYREEE (reference sequence). CDR3 size: 13 residues. V dropped 4 bases and J dropped 2 bases, with 9 bases sitting between them. Written as DNA, the CDR3 is TGTGCCAGCAGCATTGACAACAACTATGGCTACACCTTC. Translated: CASSIDNNYGYTF.

The chain couples TRBV7-2 to TRBJ2-1; the D gene is possibly TRBD2 (6 bases). This CDR3 spans 15 amino acids. Germline V gene sequence: CDR1 SGHTA, CDR2 FQGNSA. The V and J ends lost 4 bases and 1 base respectively, with 11 bases between them. In DNA form, the CDR3 reads TGTGCCAGCAGCTCAAGAAGCGGGTCCTACAATGAGCAGTTCTTC. Translated, it gives CASSSRSGSYNEQFF.

This clone was seen more than once but under ten times. The rearrangement uses TRBV14 and TRBJ1-2; 8 nucleotides align to TRBD1. The trim removed 4 bases at V and 5 bases at J, leaving 6 bases unmatched. The CDR3 loop spans 14 amino acids. Per the germline V gene, CDR1 is SGHDN and CDR2 is FVKESK. CDR3 protein: CASSPRQGRYGYTF. DNA for the CDR3: TGTGCCAGCAGCCCCCGACAGGGGCGGTATGGCTACACCTTC.

The genes are TRBV12-5 and TRBJ1-3, with a weak D call TRBD1 (6 bases). Per germline, CDR1 LGHNT and CDR2 FRNRAP. The V gene lost 0 bases and the J gene lost 0 bases, with 15 bases spanning the gap. The CDR3 spans 18 residues. The CDR3: CASGLVREADSSGNTIYF. The CDR3 DNA reads TGTGCTAGTGGTTTGGTACGGGAAGCGGACAGCTCTGGAAACACCATATATTTT.

This clone showed up just once. This rearrangement joins TRBV9 to TRBJ1-5, with D possibly matching TRBD1 (6 bases). Trimming left V 2 bases short and J 0 bases short, with 9 bases between. Germline V gene data show CDR1 as SGDLS and CDR2 as YYNGEE. The CDR3 extends over 15 amino acids. Written as DNA, the CDR3 is TGTGCCAGCAGCGTGGGACAAAATAGCAATCAGCCCCAGCATTTT. Protein sequence: CASSVGQNSNQPQHF.